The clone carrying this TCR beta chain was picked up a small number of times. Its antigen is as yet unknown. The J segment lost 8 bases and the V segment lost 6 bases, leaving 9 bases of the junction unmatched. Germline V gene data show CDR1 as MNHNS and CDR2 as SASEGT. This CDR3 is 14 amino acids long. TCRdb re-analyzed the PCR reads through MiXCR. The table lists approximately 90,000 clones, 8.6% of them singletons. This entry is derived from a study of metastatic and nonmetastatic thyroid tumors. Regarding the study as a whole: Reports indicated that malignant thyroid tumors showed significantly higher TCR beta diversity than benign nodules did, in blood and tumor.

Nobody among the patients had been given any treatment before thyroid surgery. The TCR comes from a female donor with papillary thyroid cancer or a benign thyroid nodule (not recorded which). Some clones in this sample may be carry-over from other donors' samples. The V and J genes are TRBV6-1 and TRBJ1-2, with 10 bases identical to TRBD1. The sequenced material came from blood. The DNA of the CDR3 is TGTGCCAGCAGCCGGGACAGGGGATCCCACGGCTACACCTTC. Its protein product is CASSRDRGSHGYTF.